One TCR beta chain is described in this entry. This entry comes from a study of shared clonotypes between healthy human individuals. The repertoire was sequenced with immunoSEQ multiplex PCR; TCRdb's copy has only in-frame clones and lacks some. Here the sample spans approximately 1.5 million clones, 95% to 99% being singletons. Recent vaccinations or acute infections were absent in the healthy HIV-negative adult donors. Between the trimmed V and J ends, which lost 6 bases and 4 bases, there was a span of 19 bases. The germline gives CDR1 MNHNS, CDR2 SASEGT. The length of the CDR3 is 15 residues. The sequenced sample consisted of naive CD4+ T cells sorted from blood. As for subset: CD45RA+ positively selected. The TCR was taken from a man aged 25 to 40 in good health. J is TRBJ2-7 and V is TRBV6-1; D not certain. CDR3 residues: CASSGQTAEPYEQYF. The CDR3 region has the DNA TGTGCCAGCAGCGGCCAAACAGCCGAGCCGTACGAGCAGTACTTC.